This TCR beta chain was sequenced during a study of cytomegalovirus exposure and HLA in healthy donors. General study findings and limits: Among TCR beta chains of equal frequency, HLA-associated ones were more clonally expanded in a later analysis. Reported results showed that the classifier diagnosed cytomegalovirus status with high specificity and sensitivity.

A remark on this clone: The antigen is undetermined.

The PCR employed 60 Vbeta primers together with 13 Jbeta primers. The method was immunoSEQ multiplex PCR; TCRdb's version includes in-frame clones alone and lacks a portion of them. The sample lists 130,000 to 150,000 clones, roughly 77% occurring once. CDR1 SGHRS and CDR2 YFSETQ come from the germline V gene. The CDR3 consists of 16 residues. Germline trimming cut 4 bases from V and 4 bases from J; bases unmatched to any gene: 7. This receptor was obtained from a man aged 30 to 45 in good health and CMV-seronegative. Source material: PBMCs. J is TRBJ2-1 and V is TRBV5-1; 11 bases are a match to TRBD1. CDR3 sequence: CASSHGQGATYNEQFF. DNA for the CDR3: TGCGCCAGCAGCCACGGACAGGGGGCGACGTACAATGAGCAGTTCTTC.